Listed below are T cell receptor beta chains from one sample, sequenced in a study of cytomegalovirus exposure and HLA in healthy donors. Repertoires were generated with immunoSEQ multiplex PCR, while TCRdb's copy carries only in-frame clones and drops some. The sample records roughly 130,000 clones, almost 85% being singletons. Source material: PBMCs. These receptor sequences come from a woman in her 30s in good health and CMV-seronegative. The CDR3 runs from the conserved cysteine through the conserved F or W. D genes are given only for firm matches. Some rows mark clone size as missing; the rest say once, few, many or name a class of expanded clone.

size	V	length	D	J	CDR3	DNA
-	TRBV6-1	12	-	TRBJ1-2	CASMPGDNGYTF	TGTGCCAGCATGCCAGGGGACAATGGCTACACCTTC
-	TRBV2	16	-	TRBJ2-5	CASSEALRGSQETQYF	TGTGCCAGCAGTGAAGCGCTTCGGGGTTCCCAAGAGACCCAGTACTTC
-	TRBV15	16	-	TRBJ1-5	CATSGYRVNGNQPQHF	TGTGCCACCAGCGGTTACAGGGTAAACGGCAATCAGCCCCAGCATTTT
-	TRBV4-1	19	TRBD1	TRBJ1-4	CASSQGMEGGAPLSEKLFF	TGCGCCAGCAGCCAAGGCATGGAAGGGGGCGCGCCCCTTAGTGAAAAACTGTTTTTT
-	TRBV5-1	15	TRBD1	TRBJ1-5	CASSLLGGSGQPQHF	TGCGCCAGCAGCTTGTTAGGGGGCTCTGGGCAGCCCCAGCATTTT
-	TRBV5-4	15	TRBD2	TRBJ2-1	CASSSLAGSYNEQFF	TGTGCCAGCAGCTCACTAGCGGGGTCCTACAATGAGCAGTTCTTC
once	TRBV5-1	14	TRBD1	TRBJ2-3	CASSGGRDRDTQYF	TGCGCCAGCAGCGGAGGCCGGGACAGAGATACGCAGTATTTT
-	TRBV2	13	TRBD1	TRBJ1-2	CASNFAGQGRYTF	TGTGCCAGCAACTTTGCGGGACAGGGTCGCTACACCTTC
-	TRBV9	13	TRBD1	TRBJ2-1	CASTMRGQGEQFF	TGTGCCAGCACCATGAGGGGGCAAGGTGAGCAGTTCTTC
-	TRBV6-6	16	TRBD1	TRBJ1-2	CASSGQGATTSPGYTF	TGTGCCAGCAGCGGACAGGGGGCCACGACCTCACCTGGCTACACCTTC
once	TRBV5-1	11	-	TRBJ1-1	CASSLGAEAFF	TGCGCCAGCAGCTTGGGAGCTGAAGCTTTCTTT
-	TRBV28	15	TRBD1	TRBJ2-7	CASSFGDRLSYEQYF	TGTGCCAGCAGTTTTGGGGACAGGTTATCCTACGAGCAGTACTTC
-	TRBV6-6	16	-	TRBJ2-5	CASSYPTGGGKETQYF	TGTGCCAGCAGTTATCCCACAGGGGGGGGTAAGGAGACCCAGTACTTC
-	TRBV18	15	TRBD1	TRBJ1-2	CASSRRRDRGYGYTF	TGTGCCAGCTCACGACGCCGGGACAGAGGGTATGGCTACACCTTC
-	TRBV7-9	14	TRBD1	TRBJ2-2	CASTPDTDRGELFF	TGTGCCAGCACCCCGGACACGGACAGGGGGGAGCTGTTTTTT
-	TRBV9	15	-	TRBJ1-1	CASSVGGGLNTEAFF	TGTGCCAGCAGCGTAGGAGGGGGTTTGAACACTGAAGCTTTCTTT
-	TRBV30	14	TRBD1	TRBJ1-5	CAWSTGTGYQPQHF	TGTGCCTGGAGTACCGGGACAGGGTATCAGCCCCAGCATTTT
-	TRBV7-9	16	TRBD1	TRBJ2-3	CASSSTGPTGGDTQYF	TGTGCCAGCAGCTCGACAGGGCCGACCGGCGGAGATACGCAGTATTTT
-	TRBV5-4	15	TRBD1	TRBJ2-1	CASRGPQGASNEQFF	TGTGCCAGCAGGGGGCCACAGGGGGCAAGCAATGAGCAGTTCTTC
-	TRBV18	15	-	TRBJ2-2	CASSPPNKNTGELFF	TGTGCCAGCTCACCACCTAATAAAAACACCGGGGAGCTGTTTTTT
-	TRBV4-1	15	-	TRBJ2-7	CASSQVSGLIYEQYF	TGCGCCAGCAGCCAAGTGTCAGGGCTTATCTACGAGCAGTACTTC
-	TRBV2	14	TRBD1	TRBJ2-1	CASKTGQDYNEQFF	TGTGCCAGCAAGACGGGACAGGACTACAATGAGCAGTTCTTC
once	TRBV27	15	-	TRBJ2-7	CATKEAAGISYEQYF	TGTGCCACGAAAGAGGCGGCGGGTATCTCCTACGAGCAGTACTTC
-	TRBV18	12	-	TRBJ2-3	CASIERADTQYF	TGTGCCAGCATCGAGCGGGCAGATACGCAGTATTTT
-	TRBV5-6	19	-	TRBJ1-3	CASSPMGKRQRLSGNTIYF	TGTGCCAGCAGCCCAATGGGGAAAAGACAGAGACTCTCTGGAAACACCATATATTTT
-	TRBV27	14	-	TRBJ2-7	CASSRTGTPYEQYF	TGTGCCAGCAGCAGAACAGGGACCCCCTACGAGCAGTACTTC
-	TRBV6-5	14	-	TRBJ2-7	CASHEGQLFSEQYF	TGTGCCAGCCACGAGGGACAACTTTTCTCCGAGCAGTACTTC
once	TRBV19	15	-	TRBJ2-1	CASSIDLGMKKEQFF	TGTGCCAGTAGTATAGATCTGGGCATGAAAAAGGAGCAGTTCTTC
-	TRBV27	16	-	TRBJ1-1	CASRRPRDTLGTEAFF	TGTGCCAGCAGACGTCCTAGGGACACTTTGGGCACTGAAGCTTTCTTT
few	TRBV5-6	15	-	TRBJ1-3	CASSLGVSGGNTIYF	TGTGCCAGCAGCTTGGGGGTATCGGGTGGAAACACCATATATTTT
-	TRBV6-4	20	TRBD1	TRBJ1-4	CASSDMTNGQGATTNEKLFF	TGTGCCAGCAGTGATATGACTAATGGACAGGGGGCTACAACTAATGAAAAACTGTTTTTT
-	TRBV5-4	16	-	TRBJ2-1	CASSPGGMASYNEQFF	TGTGCCAGCAGCCCGGGCGGGATGGCCTCCTACAATGAGCAGTTCTTC
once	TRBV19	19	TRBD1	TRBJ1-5	CASSHTRDRDFYSNQPQHF	TGTGCCAGTAGTCATACCCGGGACAGAGACTTTTATAGCAATCAGCCCCAGCATTTT
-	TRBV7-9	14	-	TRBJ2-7	CASSPQSWAYEQYF	TGTGCCAGCAGCCCCCAGTCCTGGGCTTACGAGCAGTACTTC
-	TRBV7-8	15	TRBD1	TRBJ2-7	CASSLFGQGTVEQYF	TGTGCCAGCAGCTTGTTTGGACAGGGAACCGTCGAGCAGTACTTC
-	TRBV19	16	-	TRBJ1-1	CASSIEASTVNTEAFF	TGTGCCAGTAGTATAGAAGCGTCGACGGTGAACACTGAAGCTTTCTTT
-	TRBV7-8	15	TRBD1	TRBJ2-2	CASSLVVTGSGELFF	TGTGCCAGCAGCTTAGTTGTGACAGGGTCCGGGGAGCTGTTTTTT
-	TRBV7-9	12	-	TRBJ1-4	CASSRQVEKLFF	TGTGCCAGCAGCCGACAGGTTGAAAAACTGTTTTTT
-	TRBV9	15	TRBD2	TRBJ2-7	CASSASSGATYEQYF	TGTGCCAGCAGCGCCTCTAGCGGGGCCACCTACGAGCAGTACTTC
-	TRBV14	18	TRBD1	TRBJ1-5	CASSQEGDRAESNQPQHF	TGTGCCAGCAGCCAAGAAGGGGACAGGGCGGAAAGCAATCAGCCCCAGCATTTT
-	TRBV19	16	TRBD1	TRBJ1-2	CASSRETGGEAYGYTF	TGTGCCAGTAGCAGGGAGACAGGGGGCGAAGCCTATGGCTACACCTTC
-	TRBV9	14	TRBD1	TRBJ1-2	CASSVAQGNYGYTF	TGTGCCAGCAGCGTAGCACAGGGGAACTATGGCTACACCTTC
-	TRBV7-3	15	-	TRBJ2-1	CASSLRGTGDNEQFF	TGTGCCAGCAGCTTAAGAGGGACGGGGGATAATGAGCAGTTCTTC
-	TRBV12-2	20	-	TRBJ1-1	CASRLAYRPRHRAEDTEAFF	TGTGCAAGTCGCTTAGCTTATCGGCCCCGGCACCGGGCGGAGGACACTGAAGCTTTCTTT
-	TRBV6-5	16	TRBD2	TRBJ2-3	CASSYSRLAGTDTQYF	TGTGCCAGCAGTTACTCGAGGCTAGCGGGAACAGATACGCAGTATTTT
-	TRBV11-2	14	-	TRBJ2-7	CASSLGVRRYEQYF	TGTGCCAGCAGCTTAGGTGTCAGGCGTTACGAGCAGTACTTC
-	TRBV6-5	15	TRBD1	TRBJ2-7	CASSPRQGGPYEQYF	TGTGCCAGCAGTCCGCGACAGGGGGGCCCCTACGAGCAGTACTTC
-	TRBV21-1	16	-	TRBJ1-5	CASRCELHWHHQPQHF	TGTGCCAGCAGATGTGAACTACATTGGCATCATCAGCCCCAGCATTTT
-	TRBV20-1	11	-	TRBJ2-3	CSASKTDTQYF	TGCAGTGCTAGTAAAACAGATACGCAGTATTTT
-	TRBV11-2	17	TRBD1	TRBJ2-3	CASRSNRDRDHPDTQYF	TGTGCCAGCAGATCGAACCGGGACAGGGACCACCCGGATACGCAGTATTTT
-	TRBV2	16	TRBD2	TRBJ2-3	CASSERAGGRTDTQYF	TGTGCCAGCAGTGAACGAGCGGGGGGGCGCACAGATACGCAGTATTTT
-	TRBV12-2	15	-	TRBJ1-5	CASRLEKGGNQPQHF	TGTGCAAGTCGCTTAGAAAAGGGAGGGAATCAGCCCCAGCATTTT
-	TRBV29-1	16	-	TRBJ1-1	CSVDLGGGITDTEAFF	TGCAGCGTTGATCTGGGGGGGGGTATTACGGACACTGAAGCTTTCTTT
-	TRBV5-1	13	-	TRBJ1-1	CASSFYSNTEAFF	TGCGCCAGCAGCTTTTATTCGAACACTGAAGCTTTCTTT
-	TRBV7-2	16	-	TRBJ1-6	CASSLGSGVYNSPLHF	TGTGCCAGCAGCTTAGGGTCAGGGGTCTATAATTCACCCCTCCACTTT
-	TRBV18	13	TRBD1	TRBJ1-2	CASSTGGPVGYTF	TGTGCCAGCTCAACAGGGGGGCCCGTGGGCTACACCTTC
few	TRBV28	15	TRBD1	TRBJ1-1	CASSSGQEMNTEAFF	TGTGCCAGCAGTTCCGGACAGGAGATGAACACTGAAGCTTTCTTT
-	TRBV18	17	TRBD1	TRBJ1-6	CASSPKQGGESNSPLHF	TGTGCCAGCTCACCAAAACAGGGGGGAGAGTCTAATTCACCCCTCCACTTT
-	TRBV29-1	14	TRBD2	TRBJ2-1	CSVSGGEAYNEQFF	TGCAGCGTTAGCGGGGGGGAGGCTTACAATGAGCAGTTCTTC